A single sample gave rise to the 12 T cell receptor beta chains below, sequenced in a study of chemoradiotherapy in HPV16-positive cancers. The repertoire was sequenced with immunoSEQ multiplex PCR; TCRdb's copy has only in-frame clones and lacks some. Here the sample spans 30,000 to 40,000 clones, under 80% being singletons. The source material was blood, sampled from a patient who underwent chemoradiotherapy. The receptor source for this set is a human donor with HPV-associated anogenital cancer.

Concerning this clone: A junction boundary mismatches the germline segment, possibly from a read error. The J gene is TRBJ2-3, the V gene TRBV11-2, with 11 bases fitting TRBD2. Germline lookup yields CDR1 SGHAT and CDR2 FQNNGV. This CDR3 contains 16 residues. CDR3 in amino acids: CASSPGTSGITYTQYF. CDR3 DNA: TGTGCCAGCAGCCCTGGGACTAGCGGCATCACATATACGCAGTATTTT.

The rearrangement links TRBV7-6 to TRBJ1-6; 8 bases are a match to TRBD1. Trimming removed 6 bases from V and 5 bases from J; junction bases left unmatched: 3. The germline gives CDR1 SGHVS, CDR2 FNYEAQ. The CDR3 totals 14 residues. DNA of the CDR3: TGTGCCAGCAGTTCAGGGGGCCATAATTCACCCCTCCACTTT. Its translation is CASSSGGHNSPLHF.

The CDR3 bases are TGTGCCACCAGCAGAGATCGGCAGGGCAATGGCTACACCTTC. It is translated as CATSRDRQGNGYTF. The chain couples TRBV15 to TRBJ1-2, with D possibly being TRBD1 (5 bases). Trimming removed 0 bases from V and 6 bases from J, with 11 bases in between. Germline V gene data show CDR1 as LNHNV and CDR2 as YYDKDF (reference sequence). The CDR3 totals 14 residues.

The chain has TRBV25-1 and TRBJ1-2, with TRBD1 matching over 10 bases. Germline CDR1 is MGHDK and CDR2 is SYGVNS. There are 14 residues in the CDR3. V dropped 2 bases and J dropped 7; count of bases not matched to a gene: 4. CDR3 in amino acids: CASSEQGQGSGYTF. The CDR3 region has the DNA TGTGCCAGCAGTGAACAGGGACAGGGGTCTGGCTACACCTTC.

V gene TRBV19 combines with J gene TRBJ1-1; perhaps TRBD1 as D (5 bases). V dropped 5 bases and J dropped 8 bases, with 9 bases sitting between them. The CDR3 covers 11 residues. Germline V gives CDR1 LNHDA, CDR2 SQIVND (reference sequence). CDR3 sequence: CASSQWGEAFF. In DNA form, the CDR3 reads TGTGCCAGTAGTCAGTGGGGGGAAGCTTTCTTT.

The gene calls are TRBV7-2 and TRBJ2-1; TRBD2 matches at 9 bases. The CDR3 sequence is 16 residues long. V trimming: 0 bases; J trimming: 8 bases; junction bases outside the gene matches: 8. Germline loops: CDR1 SGHTA, CDR2 FQGNSA. Here the CDR3 reads CASSLAQRGAGDEQFF. The CDR3 DNA reads TGTGCCAGCAGCTTAGCCCAGCGGGGGGCCGGCGATGAGCAGTTCTTC.

The genes are TRBV6-5 and TRBJ2-7, with D possibly being TRBD2 (6 bases). Germline V gene data show CDR1 as MNHEY and CDR2 as SVGAGI. Trimming took 2 bases from V and 0 from J, leaving 8 bases between them. The CDR3 contains 14 residues. CDR3 bases: TGTGCCAGCAGTTACGCCGGGAGCTCCTACGAGCAGTACTTC. Amino acid sequence: CASSYAGSSYEQYF.

The count of this clone is one. V and J are TRBV6-5 and TRBJ2-5; a possible D gene is TRBD1 (5 bases). CDR1 MNHEY and CDR2 SVGAGI come from the germline V gene. The CDR3 sequence is 14 residues long. Trimming took 0 bases from V and 2 from J, leaving 7 bases between them. CDR3 nucleotide sequence: TGTGCCAGCAGTTACTCGTCAGGGCAAGAGACCCAGTACTTC. It yields the protein CASSYSSGQETQYF.

The V call is TRBV11-2, the J call TRBJ2-1; unclear D gene. The CDR3 loop spans 13 amino acids. Trimming took 5 bases from V and 5 from J, leaving 10 bases between them. The germline gives CDR1 SGHAT, CDR2 FQNNGV. The chain's CDR3 is CASSPLANNEQFF. The CDR3 DNA sequence: TGTGCCAGCAGCCCACTCGCCAACAATGAGCAGTTCTTC.

The chain is built from TRBV5-1 and TRBJ1-2; 7 bases match TRBD1. Germline CDR1 is SGHRS and CDR2 is YFSETQ. Trimming at V came to 3 bases and at J to 5 bases, leaving 7 bases not matched to a gene. The CDR3 totals 14 residues. CDR3 sequence reads: CASSWEGARYGYTF. The CDR3 nucleotides read TGCGCCAGCAGCTGGGAGGGGGCGCGATATGGCTACACCTTC.

V usage is TRBV7-9 and J usage is TRBJ1-2, with 8 bases identical to TRBD1. The V and J ends lost 5 bases and 6 bases, in that order; junction bases with no gene match: 2. Germline values: CDR1 SEHNR, CDR2 FQNEAQ (reference sequence). There are 12 residues in the CDR3. The chain's CDR3 is CASSPTGDGYTF. The DNA of the CDR3 is TGTGCCAGCAGCCCGACAGGGGATGGCTACACCTTC.

The chain is built from TRBV27 and TRBJ1-6; tentatively, D is TRBD1 (5 bases). There are 14 residues in the CDR3. Germline V lookup: CDR1 MNHEY, CDR2 SMNVEV (reference sequence). V was pared by 3 bases and J by 7 bases, with 10 bases between. CDR3 protein: CASSLGTVNSPLHF. CDR3 DNA: TGTGCCAGCAGTTTGGGGACGGTGAATTCACCCCTCCACTTT.